This TCR beta chain was sequenced for a study of Graves' ophthalmopathy and Graves' hyperthyroidism. Study summary: Peripheral blood samples were taken at initial diagnosis, before any treatment.

From RNA, the CDR3 regions of TCR beta chains were amplified and sequenced. HTBI-primed RT-PCR formed the first round, and a multiplex PCR formed the second. Via MiXCR, TCRdb re-called the multiplex PCR reads, giving one row per CDR3 protein. The table shows 500,000 to 800,000 distinct CDR3 sequences, with roughly 39% occurring only once. About 10 ml of fresh blood yielded the PBMCs by density gradient. A single count supports this clonotype. Sequenced: peripheral blood. The origin of this receptor is an adult man with Graves' ophthalmopathy.

CDR3 DNA: TGTGCCAGCAGCCCGGGACAGGGGGGTCGCGAGCAGTACTTC. This sequence encodes CASSPGQGGREQYF. The chain uses TRBV7-9 and TRBJ2-7, with 11 bases matching TRBD1. Germline CDR1 is SEHNR and CDR2 is FQNEAQ (reference sequence). The CDR3 is made up of 14 amino acids. J lost 6 bases, V lost 5 bases, and 6 bases had no gene match.